The 9 T cell receptor beta chains below come from one sample, sequenced in a study. TCRdb re-called the 5' RACE reads through MiXCR, storing one row per CDR3 protein. The sample has around 29,000 distinct CDR3 sequences, 26% seen once. Specimen: naive CD4+ T cells sorted from a lymph node. Sample subset: naive CD4+ T cells, CD4+CD45RA+CD25-. The receptor source for this set is a female donor with breast cancer.

The chain has TRBV7-3 and TRBJ1-1; tentatively, D is TRBD1 (5 bases). Between the trimmed V and J ends, which lost 2 bases and 4 bases, there was a span of 11 bases. This CDR3 is built from 14 residues. From germline, CDR1 is SGHTA and CDR2 FQGTGA. The CDR3 nucleotides are TGTGCCAGCAGCTTAGACAGAGTCGGCACTGAAGCTTTCTTT. Residues: CASSLDRVGTEAFF.

This clonotype was observed many times. The chain employs TRBV5-6 and TRBJ2-7; TRBD2 matches at 7 bases. CDR1 and CDR2 from the germline V gene are SGHDT and YYEEEE. After removal of 4 bases from V and 2 bases from J, the junction contained 6 bases not matched to a gene. The CDR3 runs 14 residues. CDR3 DNA: TGTGCCAGCAGCAGGCGGAGCGGGACCTACGAGCAGTACTTC. Translated, it gives CASSRRSGTYEQYF.

The genes are TRBV7-8 and TRBJ2-2, with D perhaps TRBD2 (6 bases). The CDR3 spans 16 residues. CDR1 and CDR2 (germline): SGHVS, FQNEAQ. Trimming cost V 4 bases and J 7 bases, with 19 bases left between them. The CDR3 loop is CASSSGVVRGSGELFF. CDR3 DNA: TGTGCCAGCAGCTCCGGGGTCGTTCGGGGGAGCGGGGAGCTGTTTTTT. The whole variable domain, remainder taken from reference TRBV7-8 and TRBJ2-2, is GAGVSQSPRYKVAKRGQDVALRCDPISGHVSLFWYQQALGQGPEFLTYFQNEAQLDKSGLPSDRFFAERPEGSVSTLKIQRTQQEDSAVYLCASSSGVVRGSGELFFGEGSRLTVL.

The table lists this clonotype with a few counts. The chain is built from TRBV10-3 and TRBJ2-1, with D possibly called TRBD1 or TRBD2 (6 bases each). Trimming took off 3 bases at V and 7 bases at J, with 13 bases between the two ends. The germline V gene encodes CDR1 ENHRY and CDR2 SYGVKD. This CDR3 spans 14 amino acids. CDR3 residues: CAISDGGRRNEQFF. The CDR3 DNA is TGTGCCATCAGTGATGGGGGGCGTAGGAATGAGCAGTTCTTC.

This clonotype has at least ten counts. The chain carries TRBV29-1 and TRBJ1-2, with a tentative D call TRBD1 (5 bases). V was pared by 1 base and J by 4 bases, with 13 bases between. The CDR3 has 14 residues. Germline values: CDR1 SQVTM, CDR2 ANQGSEA. The CDR3 reads CSVEGRDALYGYTF. The CDR3 DNA is TGCAGCGTTGAAGGACGGGACGCTCTCTATGGCTACACCTTC.

V and J are TRBV20-1 and TRBJ2-1, with TRBD1 identical over 11 bases. This CDR3 has 15 residues. The ends lost 3 bases at V and 7 bases at J; junction bases unmatched: 8. The germline CDR1 and CDR2 sequences are DFQATT and SNEGSKA (reference sequence). The CDR3 DNA reads as TGCAGTGCTAGCGAGGAGGGGACAGGGGGGAATGAGCAGTTCTTC. Translating gives CSASEEGTGGNEQFF.

Points on this clonotype: At one boundary the junction diverges from the germline segment, which might be a read error. The chain couples TRBV5-1 to TRBJ2-5; D tentatively reads TRBD1 or TRBD2 (5 bases each). CDR1 is SGHRS, CDR2 YFSETQ, per germline. The CDR3 runs to 15 residues. CDR3 sequence: CAGSRGQGYQETQYF. The CDR3 DNA reads as TGCGCCGGCAGCCGGGGTCAGGGTTATCAAGAGACCCAGTACTTC. The full variable domain, its missing parts supplied by reference TRBV5-1 and TRBJ2-5, is KAGVTQTPRYLIKTRGQQVTLSCSPISGHRSVSWYQQTPGQGLQFLFEYFSETQRNKGNFPGRFSGRQFSNSRSEMNVSTLELGDSALYLCAGSRGQGYQETQYFGPGTRLLVL.

In regard to this clonotype: Just one base apart from a much larger clone, this may be a read error. This sequence joins TRBV12-3 or TRBV12-4 and TRBJ1-5, with 8 bases aligning to TRBD1. Trimming removed 6 bases from V and 1 base from J; junction bases left unmatched: 11. The CDR3 is 17 amino acids. For the CDR3, the DNA is TGTGCCAGCAGCACTTGCAGGGGGCGAGGGAGCAATCAGCCCCAGCATTTT. This translates into CASSTCRGRGSNQPQHF.

The rearrangement uses TRBV27 and TRBJ2-7; the match to TRBD2 covers 9 bases. The CDR3 is 15 residues long. Trimming took 6 bases from V and 7 from J; bases not matched to a gene: 13. Germline CDR1 reads MNHEY; CDR2 reads SMNVEV (reference sequence). CDR3 DNA sequence: TGTGCCAGCAGGGCCACTAGCGGGTCCCAAGGAGAGCAGTACTTC. Its translation: CASRATSGSQGEQYF.